This T cell receptor (beta chain) stems from a study of T cells in Graves' hyperthyroidism and ophthalmopathy. Overall study context: At initial diagnosis, before any treatment had begun, peripheral blood was obtained. Study-wide results and caveats: Most expanded thyroid clonotypes above 0.001 recurred in blood. Stable hyperthyroidism was told apart from ophthalmopathy by a model built on 13 V-J features.

TCR beta CDR3 regions were amplified from RNA. A first-round RT-PCR of the TCR CDR3 used the HTBI primer set. TCRdb ran MiXCR on the multiplex PCR reads and lists one entry per CDR3 protein. This table holds some 300,000 distinct CDR3 sequences, approximately 18% found once. V lost 8 bases to trimming and J lost 1 base; unmatched junction nucleotides: 8. The germline gives CDR1 MNHEY, CDR2 SVGEGT. The CDR3 covers 16 residues. Diagnostic assessment was based on clinical symptoms, serum thyroxine and TRAb, thyroid ultrasound and orbital computed tomography. This clonotype was detected many times. The antigen is unknown.

V usage is TRBV6-2 or TRBV6-3 and J usage is TRBJ1-2; 12 bases align to TRBD1. The material sequenced was blood. The TCR was taken from a man in his fifties or sixties with Graves' ophthalmopathy. The CDR3 is CASDARDRGLNYGYTF. CDR3 DNA: TGTGCCAGCGACGCTCGGGACAGGGGGCTTAACTATGGCTACACCTTC.